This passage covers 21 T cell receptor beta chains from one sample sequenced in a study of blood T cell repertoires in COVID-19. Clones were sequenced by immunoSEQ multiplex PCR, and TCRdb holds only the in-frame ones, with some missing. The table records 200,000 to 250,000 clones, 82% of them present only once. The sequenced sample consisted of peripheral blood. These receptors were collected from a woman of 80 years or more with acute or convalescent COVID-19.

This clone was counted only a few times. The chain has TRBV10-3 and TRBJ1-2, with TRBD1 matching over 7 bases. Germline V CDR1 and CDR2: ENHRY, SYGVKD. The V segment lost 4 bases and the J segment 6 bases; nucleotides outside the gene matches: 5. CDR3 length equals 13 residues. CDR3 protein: CAISGGTGDGYTF. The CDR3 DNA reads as TGTGCCATCAGTGGGGGAACAGGGGATGGCTACACCTTC.

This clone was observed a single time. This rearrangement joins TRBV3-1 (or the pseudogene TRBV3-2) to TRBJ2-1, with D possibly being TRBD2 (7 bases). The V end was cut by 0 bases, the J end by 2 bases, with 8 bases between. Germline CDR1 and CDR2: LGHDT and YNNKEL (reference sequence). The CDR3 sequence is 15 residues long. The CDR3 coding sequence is TGTGCCAGCAGCCAAGACGGGGGGCCCTACAATGAGCAGTTCTTC. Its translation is CASSQDGGPYNEQFF.

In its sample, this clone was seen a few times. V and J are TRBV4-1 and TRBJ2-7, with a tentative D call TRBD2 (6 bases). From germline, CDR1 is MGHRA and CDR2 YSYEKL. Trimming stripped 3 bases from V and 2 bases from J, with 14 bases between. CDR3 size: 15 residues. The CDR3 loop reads CASSHTEGLAYEQYF. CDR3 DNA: TGCGCCAGCAGCCACACGGAGGGACTTGCCTACGAGCAGTACTTC.

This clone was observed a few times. CDR3 bases: TGCGCCAGCAGCCAAGATCCGACAGGATCTAATGAAAAACTGTTTTTT. Protein sequence: CASSQDPTGSNEKLFF. The J gene is TRBJ1-4, the V gene TRBV4-3; tentatively, D is TRBD1 (6 bases). The CDR3 is 16 residues long. V was shortened by 0 bases and J by 3 bases, with 11 bases between the two germline ends. Germline V gene data show CDR1 as LGHNA and CDR2 as YSLEER.

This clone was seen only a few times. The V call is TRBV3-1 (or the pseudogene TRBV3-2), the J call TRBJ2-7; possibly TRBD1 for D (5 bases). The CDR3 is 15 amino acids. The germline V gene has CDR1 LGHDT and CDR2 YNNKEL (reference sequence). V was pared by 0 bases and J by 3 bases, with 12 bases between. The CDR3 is CASSQDQVRVYEQYF. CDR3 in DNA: TGTGCCAGCAGCCAAGATCAGGTCAGGGTCTACGAGCAGTACTTC.

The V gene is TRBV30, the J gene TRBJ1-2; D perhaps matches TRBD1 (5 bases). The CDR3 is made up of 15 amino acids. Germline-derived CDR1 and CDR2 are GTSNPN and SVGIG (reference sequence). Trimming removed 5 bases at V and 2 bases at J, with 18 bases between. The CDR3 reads CAWSQGITSNYGYTF. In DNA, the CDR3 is TGTGCCTGGTCGCAGGGAATTACTTCGAACTATGGCTACACCTTC.

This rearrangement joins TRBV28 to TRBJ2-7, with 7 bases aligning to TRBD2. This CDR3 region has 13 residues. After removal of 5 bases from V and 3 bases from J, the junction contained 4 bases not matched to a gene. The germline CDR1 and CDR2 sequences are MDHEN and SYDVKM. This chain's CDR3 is CASSRSGGYEQYF. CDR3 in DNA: TGTGCCAGCAGTAGATCGGGGGGCTACGAGCAGTACTTC.

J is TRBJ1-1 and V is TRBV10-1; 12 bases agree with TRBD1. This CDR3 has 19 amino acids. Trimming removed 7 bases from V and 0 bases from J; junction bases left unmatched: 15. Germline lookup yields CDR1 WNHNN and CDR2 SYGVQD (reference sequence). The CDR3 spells CASTLHTGGQGAMNTEAFF. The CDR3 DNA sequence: TGCGCCAGCACTCTTCACACGGGGGGACAGGGGGCGATGAACACTGAAGCTTTCTTT.

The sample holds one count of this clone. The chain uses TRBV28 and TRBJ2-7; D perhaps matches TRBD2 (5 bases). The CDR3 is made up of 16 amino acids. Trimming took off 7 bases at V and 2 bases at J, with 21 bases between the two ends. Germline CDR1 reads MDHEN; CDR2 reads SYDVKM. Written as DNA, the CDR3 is TGTGCCAGCAAAGAGGGTCGAAAGTTAGGAGCCTACGAGCAGTACTTC. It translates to CASKEGRKLGAYEQYF.

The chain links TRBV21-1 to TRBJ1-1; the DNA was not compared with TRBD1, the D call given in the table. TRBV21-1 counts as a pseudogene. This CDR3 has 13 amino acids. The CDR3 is CARRQGTNTEAFF. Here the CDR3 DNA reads TGTGCCAGGCGACAGGGAACGAACACTGAAGCTTTCTTT.

The CDR3, as DNA: TGTGCCAGCAGCCTAGGACAGGGTAGCTACACCTTC. Its translation: CASSLGQGSYTF. The chain employs TRBV3-1 (or the pseudogene TRBV3-2) and TRBJ1-2; 8 bases align to TRBD1. The V gene's germline CDR1 is LGHDT and CDR2 YNNKEL (reference sequence). The CDR3 covers 12 residues. J was trimmed by 9 bases and V by 4 bases; bases with no gene match: 4.

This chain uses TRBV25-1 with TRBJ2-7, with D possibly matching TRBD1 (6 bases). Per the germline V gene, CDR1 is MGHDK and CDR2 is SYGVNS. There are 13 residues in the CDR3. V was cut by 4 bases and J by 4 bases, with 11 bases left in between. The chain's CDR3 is CASSGYTGYEQYF. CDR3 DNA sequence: TGTGCCAGCAGTGGATATACAGGGTACGAGCAGTACTTC.

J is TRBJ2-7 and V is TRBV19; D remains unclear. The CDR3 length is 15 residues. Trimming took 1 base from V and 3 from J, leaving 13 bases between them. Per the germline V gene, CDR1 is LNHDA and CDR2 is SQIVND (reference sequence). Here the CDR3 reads CASSIGADTYYEQYF. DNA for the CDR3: TGTGCCAGTAGTATAGGGGCCGATACTTACTACGAGCAGTACTTC.

CDR3 sequence reads: CSVDSGGASDTQYF. The CDR3 region has the DNA TGCAGCGTTGATAGCGGGGGGGCGTCAGATACGCAGTATTTT. The chain recombines TRBV29-1 with TRBJ2-3; 11 bases agree with TRBD2. This CDR3 comprises 14 residues. V shed 3 bases and J 4 bases; nucleotides not matched to a gene: 3. Germline loops: CDR1 SQVTM, CDR2 ANQGSEA.

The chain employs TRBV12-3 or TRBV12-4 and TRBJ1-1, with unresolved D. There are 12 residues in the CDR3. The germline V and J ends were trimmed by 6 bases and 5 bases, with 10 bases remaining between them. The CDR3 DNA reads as TGTGCCAGCAGCACCGGGTGGACTGAAGCTTTCTTT. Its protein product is CASSTGWTEAFF.

The CDR3 spells CASSKGQLRHTEAFF. The CDR3 nucleotides are TGTGCCAGCAGCAAAGGACAGCTTAGGCACACTGAAGCTTTCTTT. This chain joins TRBV21-1 and TRBJ1-1; the table assigns TRBD1, which was not confirmed against the DNA. TRBV21-1 is a pseudogene segment. This CDR3 comprises 15 residues.

CDR3 loop: CASSPTPSNQPQHF. The CDR3 nucleotides read TGTGCCAGCAGCCCTACGCCTAGCAATCAGCCCCAGCATTTT. The V gene is TRBV7-2, the J gene TRBJ1-5, with D unresolved. Trimming shortened V by 5 bases and J by 0 bases, and 8 bases separated the two germline ends. CDR3 length equals 14 residues. Germline V lookup: CDR1 SGHTA, CDR2 FQGNSA. The variable domain in full, completed from reference TRBV7-2 and TRBJ1-5, reads GAGVSQSPSNKVTEKGKDVELRCDPISGHTALYWYRQSLGQGLEFLIYFQGNSAPDKSGLPSDRFSAERTGGSVSTLTIQRTQQEDSAVYLCASSPTPSNQPQHFGDGTRLSIL.

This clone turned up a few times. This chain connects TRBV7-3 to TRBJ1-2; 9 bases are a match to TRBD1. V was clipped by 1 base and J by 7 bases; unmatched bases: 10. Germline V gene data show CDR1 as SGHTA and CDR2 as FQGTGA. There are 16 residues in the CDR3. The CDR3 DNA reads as TGTGCCAGCAGCTTAAGCACCGGGACAGGGAATTCTGGCTACACCTTC. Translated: CASSLSTGTGNSGYTF.

DNA for the CDR3: TGTGCCAGCAGTGAAGTCGAGACAGGGGGCTTGGGCTACACCTTC. It codes for CASSEVETGGLGYTF. This chain links TRBV6-1 with TRBJ1-2; TRBD1 aligns across 10 bases. Unmatched junction bases numbered 7, after V lost 1 base and J lost 8 bases. This CDR3 contains 15 residues. Germline lookup yields CDR1 MNHNS and CDR2 SASEGT.

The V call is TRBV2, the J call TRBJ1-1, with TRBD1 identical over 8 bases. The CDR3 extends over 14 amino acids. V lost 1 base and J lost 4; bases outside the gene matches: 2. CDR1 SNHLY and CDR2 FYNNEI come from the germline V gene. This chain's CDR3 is CASSEGQGFTEAFF. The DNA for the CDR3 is TGTGCCAGCAGTGAAGGACAGGGGTTCACTGAAGCTTTCTTT.

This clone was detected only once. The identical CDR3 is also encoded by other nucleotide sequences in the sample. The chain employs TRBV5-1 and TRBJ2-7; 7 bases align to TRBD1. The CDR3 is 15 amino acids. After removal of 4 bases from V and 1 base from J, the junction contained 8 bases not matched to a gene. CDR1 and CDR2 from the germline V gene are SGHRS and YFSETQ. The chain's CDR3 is CASSLGDSSSYEQYF. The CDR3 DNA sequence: TGCGCCAGCAGCCTGGGGGACAGTAGTTCCTACGAGCAGTACTTC.